What follows describes a single TCR beta chain. As yet, its antigen is unknown. Sequenced by immunoSEQ multiplex PCR; TCRdb stores in-frame clones only, minus some. The sample has roughly 4,200 clones, around two fifths seen once; the top ten hold 4.5% to 6%. Germline values: CDR1 SGDLS, CDR2 YYNGEE. The CDR3 length is 15 residues. Trimming took off 2 bases at V and 1 base at J, with 12 bases between the two ends. The data stem from a study of T cells in localized non-small cell lung cancer. General study points: There was higher T cell clonality in uninvolved adjacent lung than in tumor, and it was highest there. Multi-region tumor sequencing was not done, so intratumor heterogeneity could not be excluded.

This chain links TRBV9 with TRBJ2-5; weak D call: TRBD1 (5 bases). The sequencing used lung tumor tissue, collected before any cancer treatment. This receptor was obtained from a woman aged 40 to 75 with stage I lung adenocarcinoma. CDR3: CASSVSTGIQETQYF. DNA for the CDR3: TGTGCCAGCAGCGTTAGCACAGGCATCCAAGAGACCCAGTACTTC.